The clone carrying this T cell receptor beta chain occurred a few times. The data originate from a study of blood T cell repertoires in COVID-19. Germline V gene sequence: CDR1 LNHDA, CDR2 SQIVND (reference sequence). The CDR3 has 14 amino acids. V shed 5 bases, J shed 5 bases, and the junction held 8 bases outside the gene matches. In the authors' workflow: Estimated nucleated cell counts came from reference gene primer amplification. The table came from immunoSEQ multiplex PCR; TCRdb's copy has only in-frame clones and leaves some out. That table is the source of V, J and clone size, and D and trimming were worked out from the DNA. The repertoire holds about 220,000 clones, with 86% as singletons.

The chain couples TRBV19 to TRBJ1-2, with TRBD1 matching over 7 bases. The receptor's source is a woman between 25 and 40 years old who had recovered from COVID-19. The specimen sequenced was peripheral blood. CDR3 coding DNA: TGTGCCAGTAGTGCCCGACAGGGAACGTATGGCTACACCTTC. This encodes CASSARQGTYGYTF.